This T cell receptor (beta chain) comes out of a study of control samples from healthy donors and cancer patients. The germline V gene encodes CDR1 SGHKS and CDR2 YYEKEE (reference sequence). The CDR3 is 15 amino acids. The V gene lost 1 base and the J gene lost 5 bases, with 16 bases spanning the gap. The table came from immunoSEQ multiplex PCR; TCRdb's copy has only in-frame clones and leaves some out. The sample has 150,000 to 180,000 clones; about 94% are singletons. Sequencing was done on a sample of blood. The TCR was taken from a man in his forties in good health. The V call is TRBV5-5, the J call TRBJ2-7; a weak D match, TRBD1 (6 bases). CDR3 amino acids: CASSLWQGFSNEQYF. CDR3 in DNA: TGTGCCAGCAGCTTGTGGCAGGGGTTTTCCAACGAGCAGTACTTC.